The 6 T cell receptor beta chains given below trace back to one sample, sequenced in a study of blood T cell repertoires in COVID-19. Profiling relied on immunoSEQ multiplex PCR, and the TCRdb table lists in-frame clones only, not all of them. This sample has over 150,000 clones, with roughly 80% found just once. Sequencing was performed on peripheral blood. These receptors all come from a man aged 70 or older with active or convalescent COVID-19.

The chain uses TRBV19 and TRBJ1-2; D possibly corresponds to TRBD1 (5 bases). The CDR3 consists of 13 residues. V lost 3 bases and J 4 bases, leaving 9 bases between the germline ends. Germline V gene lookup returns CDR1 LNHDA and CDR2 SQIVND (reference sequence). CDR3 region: CASSIRAGYGYTF. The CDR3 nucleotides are TGTGCCAGTAGTATCAGGGCCGGCTATGGCTACACCTTC.

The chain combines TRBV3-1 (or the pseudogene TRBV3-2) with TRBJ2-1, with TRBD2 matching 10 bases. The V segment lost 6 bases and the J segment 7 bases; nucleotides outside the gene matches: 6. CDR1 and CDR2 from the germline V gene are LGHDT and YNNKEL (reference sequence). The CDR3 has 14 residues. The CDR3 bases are TGTGCCAGCAGGCCGAGCGGGAGGGAGAATGAGCAGTTCTTC. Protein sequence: CASRPSGRENEQFF.

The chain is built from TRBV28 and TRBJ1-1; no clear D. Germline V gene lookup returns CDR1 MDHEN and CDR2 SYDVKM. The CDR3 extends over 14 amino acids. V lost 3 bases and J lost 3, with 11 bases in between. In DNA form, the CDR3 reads TGTGCCAGCAGTTTTCAGTTTGCTCACACTGAAGCTTTCTTT. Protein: CASSFQFAHTEAFF.

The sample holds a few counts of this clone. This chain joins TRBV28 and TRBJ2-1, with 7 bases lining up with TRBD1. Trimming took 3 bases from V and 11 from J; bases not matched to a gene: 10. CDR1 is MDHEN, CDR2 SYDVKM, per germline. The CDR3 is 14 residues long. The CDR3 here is CASSFPDRAGKQFF. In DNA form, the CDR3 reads TGTGCCAGCAGTTTCCCCGACAGGGCGGGTAAGCAGTTCTTC.

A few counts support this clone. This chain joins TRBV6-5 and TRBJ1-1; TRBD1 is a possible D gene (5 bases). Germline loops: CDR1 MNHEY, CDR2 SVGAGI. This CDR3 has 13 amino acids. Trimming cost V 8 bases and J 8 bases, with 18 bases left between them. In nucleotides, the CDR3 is TGTGCCAGCTTCTCAGGAGTGGGGGGGGAAGCTTTCTTT. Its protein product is CASFSGVGGEAFF.

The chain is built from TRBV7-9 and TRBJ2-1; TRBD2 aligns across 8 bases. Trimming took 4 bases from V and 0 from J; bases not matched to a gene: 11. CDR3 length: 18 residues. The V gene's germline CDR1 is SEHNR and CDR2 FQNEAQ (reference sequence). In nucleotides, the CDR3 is TGTGCCAGCAGCTCGATCGGGGGGGCCTTAGCCTCCTACAATGAGCAGTTCTTC. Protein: CASSSIGGALASYNEQFF.